This TCR beta chain was obtained from a study of CD8+ T cells in alopecia areata. Sample treatment: oral pan-JAK inhibitor, 5-10 mg twice daily. This CDR3 contains 13 residues. From germline, CDR1 is LGHNA and CDR2 YNFKEQ. The V end was cut by 0 bases, the J end by 6 bases, with 9 bases between. Investigators isolated RNA and reverse transcribed it into cDNA to act as the sequencing template. Generated by immunoSEQ multiplex PCR, the TCRdb table keeps only in-frame clones and is missing some. The sample has around 300,000 clones; 60% are singletons. The starting material was CD4+ T cells sorted from blood, obtained at week 52, from a patient treated with tofacitinib. The sequence came from a human donor with alopecia areata. The genes are TRBV4-2 and TRBJ2-7, with unresolved D. The CDR3 reads CASSQDHALEQYF. The CDR3, as DNA: TGTGCCAGCAGCCAAGATCACGCACTCGAGCAGTACTTC.